A single sample is the source of the 21 T cell receptor beta chains below, sequenced in a study of blood T cells in healthy people across ages. Combining a sample-barcoded 5' primer with a J-beta primer mix, a second PCR ran for about 7 to 11 cycles. In TCRdb, the 5' RACE reads were re-called with MiXCR into one record per CDR3 protein. The sample lists hundreds of thousands of distinct CDR3 sequences; around a quarter were seen once. Another study also made use of these data, one on T cells of mothers and their children.

The source material was blood. Source of these receptors: a boy aged 10-17 years in good health.

This clonotype was observed once. V and J are TRBV12-3 or TRBV12-4 and TRBJ1-1; 7 bases line up with TRBD1. Trimming removed 4 bases from V and 2 bases from J; junction bases left unmatched: 7. This CDR3 has 15 amino acids. The CDR3 protein is CASSSLTGSNTEAFF. CDR3 nucleotides: TGTGCCAGCAGTTCCCTGACAGGGTCCAACACTGAAGCTTTCTTT.

In regard to this clonotype: One junction end does not reproduce the germline sequence, and a read error may be involved. V is TRBV28 and J is TRBJ2-3; D is unclear. The CDR3 has 12 residues. The germline gives CDR1 MDHEN, CDR2 SYDVKM. DNA for the CDR3: TGTACCAGTACCCGAGACCCAGATACGCAGTATTTT. This translates into CTSTRDPDTQYF. Supplemented by reference TRBV28 and TRBJ2-3, the full variable domain reads DVKVTQSSRYLVKRTGEKVFLECVQDMDHENMFWYRQDPGLGLRLIYFSYDVKMKEKGDIPEGYSVSREKKERFSLILESASTNQTSMYLCTSTRDPDTQYFGPGTRLTVL.

This clonotype was seen more than once but under ten times. The rearrangement links TRBV6-1 to TRBJ2-1; the D gene is possibly TRBD2 (6 bases). With 2 bases removed from V and 3 bases from J, the gap between germline ends came to 14 bases. This CDR3 region has 16 residues. The germline V gene has CDR1 MNHNS and CDR2 SASEGT. The CDR3 loop is CASSETGVSLYNEQFF. The CDR3 coding sequence is TGTGCCAGCAGTGAAACGGGAGTGTCGCTCTACAATGAGCAGTTCTTC.

The chain carries TRBV7-8 and TRBJ2-1, with D perhaps given as TRBD1 or TRBD2 (6 bases each). The CDR3 loop spans 13 amino acids. The germline CDR1 and CDR2 sequences are SGHVS and FQNEAQ. The V end lost 2 bases, the J end lost 9 bases, and 11 bases lay between the germline ends. The CDR3: CASSLYGGSEQFF. The CDR3 DNA is TGTGCCAGCAGCTTATACGGGGGCAGTGAGCAGTTCTTC.

This clonotype occurred a few times. V is TRBV4-1 and J is TRBJ2-7; D ambiguous. Trimming took 4 bases from V and 2 from J, leaving 15 bases between them. CDR1 is MGHRA, CDR2 YSYEKL, per germline. The CDR3 is 15 amino acids. DNA for the CDR3: TGCGCCAGCAGCCGAGGAATAGAAATAGCCTACGAGCAGTACTTC. This encodes CASSRGIEIAYEQYF.

The rearrangement joins TRBV3-1 to TRBJ2-5; D is perhaps TRBD1 (5 bases). Germline V lookup: CDR1 LGHDT, CDR2 YNNKEL (reference sequence). This CDR3 comprises 14 residues. V was pared by 2 bases and J by 0 bases, with 7 bases between. In nucleotides, the CDR3 is TGTGCCAGCAGCCAAATCAGGGACCAAGAGACCCAGTACTTC. It encodes CASSQIRDQETQYF.

This clonotype was recorded a few times. The chain couples TRBV19 to TRBJ2-1, with 8 bases fitting TRBD2. CDR1 is LNHDA, CDR2 SQIVND, per germline (reference sequence). The CDR3 runs to 14 residues. V was pared by 3 bases and J by 7 bases, with 5 bases of the junction left unmatched. CDR3 residues: CASSIVASGNEQFF. The CDR3 nucleotides read TGTGCCAGTAGTATCGTGGCTAGCGGGAATGAGCAGTTCTTC.

The chain employs TRBV20-1 and TRBJ2-1; 10 nucleotides line up with TRBD2. Germline lookup yields CDR1 DFQATT and CDR2 SNEGSKA (reference sequence). Trimming took 5 bases from V and 13 from J; bases not matched to a gene: 14. The CDR3 runs 14 residues. In nucleotides, the CDR3 is TGCAGTGCTCAAGCATCCACGGGACTAGCGTTACAGTTCTTC. This sequence encodes CSAQASTGLALQFF.

There are a few counts of this clonotype. The chain employs TRBV28 and TRBJ1-1; weak D call: TRBD1 (5 bases). Trimming left V 8 bases short and J 1 base short, with 11 bases between. The CDR3 covers 13 residues. Germline V gene sequence: CDR1 MDHEN, CDR2 SYDVKM. CDR3 sequence: CASGWTPNTEAFF. The CDR3 DNA is TGTGCCAGCGGATGGACACCGAACACTGAAGCTTTCTTT.

This clonotype came up a few times. This sequence joins TRBV29-1 and TRBJ2-7; D is unresolved. Germline V CDR1 and CDR2: SQVTM, ANQGSEA. Trimming took off 6 bases at V and 1 base at J, with 10 bases between the two ends. The CDR3 contains 12 residues. CDR3 in DNA: TGCAGCGTCCAAGTTTCGTCCTACGAGCAGTACTTC. Translated, it gives CSVQVSSYEQYF.

This clonotype was counted a few times. The rearrangement uses TRBV20-1 and TRBJ2-3; D remains unclear. Germline loops: CDR1 DFQATT, CDR2 SNEGSKA (reference sequence). Deletions cut 6 bases from V and 5 bases from J, with 12 bases between. The CDR3 loop spans 12 amino acids. The CDR3 is CSASGLGDTQYF. The CDR3 region has the DNA TGCAGTGCGTCGGGCCTCGGAGATACGCAGTATTTT.

A few counts support this clonotype. The rearrangement links TRBV15 to TRBJ2-1; 12 positions agree with TRBD2. V lost 5 bases and J lost 7; bases outside the gene matches: 9. The CDR3 covers 16 residues. Per germline, CDR1 LNHNV and CDR2 YYDKDF (reference sequence). This CDR3 is CATSEPGLAGRNEQFF. The CDR3 region has the DNA TGTGCCACCAGCGAACCCGGACTAGCGGGACGGAATGAGCAGTTCTTC.

The chain uses TRBV20-1 and TRBJ2-1, with D perhaps TRBD2 (5 bases). The assigned J gene may be wrong: the sequence end matches TRBJ2-7 better. From germline, CDR1 is DFQATT and CDR2 SNEGSKA (reference sequence). The CDR3 is 16 amino acids. The CDR3 DNA is TGCAGTGCTAGGGGCGCGGACTCTTCGTCCCCGTACGAGCAGTACTTC. Its protein product is CSARGADSSSPYEQYF.

V and J are TRBV20-1 and TRBJ2-3, with 12 bases that match TRBD2. CDR1 and CDR2 (germline): DFQATT, SNEGSKA (reference sequence). The CDR3 is 16 amino acids. V was clipped by 0 bases and J by 4 bases; unmatched bases: 5. CDR3 loop: CSARDPSGRAADTQYF. The CDR3 nucleotides read TGCAGTGCTAGAGACCCTAGCGGGAGGGCCGCAGATACGCAGTATTTT.

The chain has TRBV5-1 and TRBJ2-5; D unresolved. The CDR3 runs 15 residues. The ends were cut back, 0 bases at V and 2 bases at J, with 11 bases in the middle. Germline CDR1 SGHRS, CDR2 YFSETQ. In DNA, the CDR3 is TGCGCCAGCAGCTTGGAGGATGGATTGCAAGAGACCCAGTACTTC. It is translated as CASSLEDGLQETQYF.

This clonotype came up a few times. The rearrangement links TRBV11-2 to TRBJ2-2; no reliable D call. The V gene lost 7 bases and the J gene lost 4 bases, with 16 bases spanning the gap. Germline-derived CDR1 and CDR2 are SGHAT and FQNNGV. The CDR3 spans 15 residues. The CDR3 nucleotides are TGTGCCAGCACCAAGATGGGGTCGAGCACCGGGGAGCTGTTTTTT. Translated, it gives CASTKMGSSTGELFF.

This clonotype occurred a few times. The gene calls are TRBV18 and TRBJ2-5; no definite D call. V gave up 3 bases and J gave up 4 bases, with 9 bases separating them. Looked up from germline, CDR1 is KGHSH and CDR2 is LQKENI. This CDR3 spans 13 amino acids. The CDR3 region is CASSPSDLETQYF. CDR3 in DNA: TGTGCCAGCTCACCCTCGGACCTAGAGACCCAGTACTTC. The full variable domain, completed using reference TRBV18 and TRBJ2-5, is NAGVMQNPRHLVRRRGQEARLRCSPMKGHSHVYWYRQLPEEGLKFMVYLQKENIIDESGMPKERFSAEFPKEGPSILRIQQVVRGDSAAYFCASSPSDLETQYFGPGTRLLVL.

This clonotype has a count of ten or more. This chain links TRBV7-3 with TRBJ1-1; D is undetermined. CDR3 length: 14 amino acids. Trimming took 2 bases from V and 0 from J, leaving 7 bases between them. CDR1 is SGHTA, CDR2 FQGTGA, per germline. The CDR3 here is CASSLGGMNTEAFF. The DNA of the CDR3 is TGTGCCAGCAGCTTAGGCGGGATGAACACTGAAGCTTTCTTT.

The chain uses TRBV6-1 and TRBJ2-7; no clear D gene. CDR3 length: 13 residues. CDR1 is MNHNS, CDR2 SASEGT, per germline. The germline V and J ends were trimmed by 7 bases and 7 bases, with 17 bases remaining between them. The CDR3 DNA follows: TGTGCCAGCACCGTTAGACACTCCATGGAGCAGTACTTC. This gives the protein CASTVRHSMEQYF.

The chain uses TRBV4-2 and TRBJ2-5; TRBD2 aligns across 9 bases. The last part of the DNA fits TRBJ2-7 better; the J call may be wrong. The CDR3 totals 15 residues. Germline V gene data show CDR1 as LGHNA and CDR2 as YNFKEQ. The CDR3 here is CASSQDPSGIYEQYF. As DNA, the CDR3 is TGTGCCAGCAGCCAAGATCCTAGCGGGATTTACGAGCAGTACTTC.

The chain uses TRBV11-2 and TRBJ1-1; the D is unclear. The CDR3 contains 13 residues. Germline V lookup: CDR1 SGHAT, CDR2 FQNNGV. Trimming shortened V by 1 base and J by 8 bases, and 11 bases separated the two germline ends. CDR3 DNA: TGTGCCAGCAGCTTAGGGGAGGGCAGAGAAGCTTTCTTT. It is translated as CASSLGEGREAFF. Full variable domain (missing parts from reference TRBV11-2 and TRBJ1-1): EAGVAQSPRYKIIEKRQSVAFWCNPISGHATLYWYQQILGQGPKLLIQFQNNGVVDDSQLPKDRFSAERLKGVDSTLKIQPAKLEDSAVYLCASSLGEGREAFFGQGTRLTVV.